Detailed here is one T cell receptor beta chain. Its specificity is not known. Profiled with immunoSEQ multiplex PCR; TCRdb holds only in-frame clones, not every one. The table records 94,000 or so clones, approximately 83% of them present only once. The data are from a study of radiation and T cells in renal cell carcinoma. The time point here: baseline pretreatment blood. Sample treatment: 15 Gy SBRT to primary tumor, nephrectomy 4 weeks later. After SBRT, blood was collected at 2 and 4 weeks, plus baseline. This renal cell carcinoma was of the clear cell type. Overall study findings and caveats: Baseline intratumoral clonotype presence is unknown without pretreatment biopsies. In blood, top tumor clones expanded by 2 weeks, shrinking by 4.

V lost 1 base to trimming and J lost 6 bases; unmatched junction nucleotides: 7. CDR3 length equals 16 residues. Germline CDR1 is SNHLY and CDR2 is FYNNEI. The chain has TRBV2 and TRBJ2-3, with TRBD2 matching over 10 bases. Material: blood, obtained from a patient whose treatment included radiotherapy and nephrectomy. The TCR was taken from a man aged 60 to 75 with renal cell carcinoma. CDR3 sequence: CASSEVAGGLGDTQYF. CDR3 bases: TGTGCCAGCAGTGAAGTAGCGGGAGGCCTGGGGGATACGCAGTATTTT.